This TCR beta chain was sequenced during a study of shared clonotypes between healthy human individuals. Study-wide results and caveats: Clonotypes that were shared across a few donors made up approximately 5% of naive CD4 clonotypes.

The V and J ends lost 0 bases and 3 bases respectively, with 6 bases between them. This CDR3 has 13 residues. CDR1 is GTSNPN and CDR2 is SVGIG in the germline V gene (reference sequence). Healthy adults negative for HIV, lacking recent acute infections or vaccinations, served as donors. The assay used deep level. The protocol was immunoSEQ multiplex PCR, while the TCRdb copy is restricted to in-frame clones and leaves out a portion. Among millions of clones listed, 85% to 95% were seen once. For this clone: Antigen: not known.

The clonotype originates from a man in his late teens or twenties in good health. Some clones in this sample may be carry-over from other donors' samples. The genes are TRBV30 and TRBJ1-5; D unresolved. The sample consisted of naive CD4+ T cells from PBMCs. Described subset: CD45RA+ positively selected. The CDR3 here is CAWSVGPNQPQHF. DNA for the CDR3: TGTGCCTGGAGTGTAGGCCCCAATCAGCCCCAGCATTTT.